This T cell receptor beta chain was sequenced in a study of T-cell reconstitution after alpha-beta-depleted transplantation in children. Notes on the study in general: It was reported that alpha-beta T cells came from several hundred expanded graft clones (about two months after transplant). The main origin of T-cell counts and diversity one year after transplant was newly produced T cells.

This clonotype was detected a few times. Its antigen is unknown. This sample's TCRbeta library carried unique molecular identifier barcodes. TCRdb re-analysed the PCR reads in MiXCR, keeping a single row per CDR3 protein. The sample has over 400,000 distinct CDR3 sequences, 43% seen once; the top ten hold roughly a quarter. The CDR3 totals 12 residues. Trimming cost V 3 bases and J 5 bases, with 7 bases left between them. V usage is TRBV12-3 or TRBV12-4 and J usage is TRBJ1-1; D is possibly TRBD1 (5 bases). The specimen comprised PBMCs, sampled before TCRalphabeta/CD19-depleted stem cell transplant. This receptor was taken from a girl aged 2-15 years with aplastic anemia, due to receive a stem cell transplant. DNA of the CDR3: TGTGCCAGCAGTTTCGAGGGGACTGAAGCTTTCTTT. Its translation: CASSFEGTEAFF.